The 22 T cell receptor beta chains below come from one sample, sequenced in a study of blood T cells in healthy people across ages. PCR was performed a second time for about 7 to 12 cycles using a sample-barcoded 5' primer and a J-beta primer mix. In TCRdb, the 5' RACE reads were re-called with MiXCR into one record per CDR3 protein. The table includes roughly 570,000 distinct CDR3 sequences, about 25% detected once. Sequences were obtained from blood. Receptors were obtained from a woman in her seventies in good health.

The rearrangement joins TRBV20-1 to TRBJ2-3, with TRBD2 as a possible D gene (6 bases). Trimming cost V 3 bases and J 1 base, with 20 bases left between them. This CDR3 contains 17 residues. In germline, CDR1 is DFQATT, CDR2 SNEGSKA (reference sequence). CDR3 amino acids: CSARDWAAGGGTDTQYF. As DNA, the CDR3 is TGCAGTGCTAGGGATTGGGCAGCCGGGGGTGGCACAGATACGCAGTATTTT.

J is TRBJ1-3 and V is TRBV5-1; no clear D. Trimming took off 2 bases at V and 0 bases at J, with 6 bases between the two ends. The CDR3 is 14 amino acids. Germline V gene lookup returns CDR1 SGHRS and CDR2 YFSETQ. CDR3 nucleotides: TGCGCCAGCAGCTTCGGGGACTCTGGAAACACCATATATTTT. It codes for CASSFGDSGNTIYF.

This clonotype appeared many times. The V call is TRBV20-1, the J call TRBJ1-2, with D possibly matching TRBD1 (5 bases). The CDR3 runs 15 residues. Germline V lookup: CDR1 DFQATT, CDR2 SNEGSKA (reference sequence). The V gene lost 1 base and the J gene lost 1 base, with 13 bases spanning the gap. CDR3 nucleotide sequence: TGCAGTGCTAGAGTCCAGGGTATTCGTAACTATGGCTACACCTTC. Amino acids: CSARVQGIRNYGYTF.

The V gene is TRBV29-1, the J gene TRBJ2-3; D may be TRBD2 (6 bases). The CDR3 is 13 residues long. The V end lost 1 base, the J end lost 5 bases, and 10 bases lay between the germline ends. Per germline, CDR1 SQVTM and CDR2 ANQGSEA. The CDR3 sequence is CSVEGRRGDTQYF. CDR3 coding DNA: TGCAGCGTTGAAGGGAGGCGGGGAGATACGCAGTATTTT.

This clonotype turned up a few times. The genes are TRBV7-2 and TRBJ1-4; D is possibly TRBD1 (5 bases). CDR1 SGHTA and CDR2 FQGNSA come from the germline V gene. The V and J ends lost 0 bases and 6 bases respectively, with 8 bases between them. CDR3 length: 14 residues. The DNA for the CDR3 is TGTGCCAGCAGCTTAGCAGGGGCTTATGAAAAACTGTTTTTT. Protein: CASSLAGAYEKLFF. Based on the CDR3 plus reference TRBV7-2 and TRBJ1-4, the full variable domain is GAGVSQSPSNKVTEKGKDVELRCDPISGHTALYWYRQSLGQGLEFLIYFQGNSAPDKSGLPSDRFSAERTGGSVSTLTIQRTQQEDSAVYLCASSLAGAYEKLFFGSGTQLSVL.

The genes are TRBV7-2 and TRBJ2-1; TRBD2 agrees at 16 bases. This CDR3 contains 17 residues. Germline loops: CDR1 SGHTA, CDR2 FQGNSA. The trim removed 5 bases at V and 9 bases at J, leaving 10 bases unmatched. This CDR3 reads CASSPSGTSGGGIEQFF. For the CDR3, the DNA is TGTGCCAGCAGCCCCAGCGGGACTAGCGGGGGGGGTATTGAGCAGTTCTTC.

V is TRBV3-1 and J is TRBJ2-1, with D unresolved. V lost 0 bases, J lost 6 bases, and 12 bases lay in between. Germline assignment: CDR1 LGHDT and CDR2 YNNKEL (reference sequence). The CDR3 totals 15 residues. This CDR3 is CASSQDRVGVNEQFF. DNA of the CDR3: TGTGCCAGCAGCCAAGATAGAGTTGGAGTCAATGAGCAGTTCTTC.

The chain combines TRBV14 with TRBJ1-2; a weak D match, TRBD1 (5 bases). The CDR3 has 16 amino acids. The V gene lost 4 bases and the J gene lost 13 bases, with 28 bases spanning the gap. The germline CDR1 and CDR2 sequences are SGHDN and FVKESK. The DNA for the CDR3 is TGTGCCAGCAGCCCCCTCGGGGGAGGGACTCTACCTGGCCTCACCTTC. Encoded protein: CASSPLGGGTLPGLTF.

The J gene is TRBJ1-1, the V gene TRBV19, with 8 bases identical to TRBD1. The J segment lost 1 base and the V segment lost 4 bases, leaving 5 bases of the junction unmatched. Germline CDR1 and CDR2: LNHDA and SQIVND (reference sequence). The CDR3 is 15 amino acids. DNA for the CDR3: TGTGCCAGTAGTAACCAGGGGGCGCAGAACACTGAAGCTTTCTTT. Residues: CASSNQGAQNTEAFF. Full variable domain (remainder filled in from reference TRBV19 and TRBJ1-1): DGGITQSPKYLFRKEGQNVTLSCEQNLNHDAMYWYRQDPGQGLRLIYYSQIVNDFQKGDIAEGYSVSREKKESFPLTVTSAQKNPTAFYLCASSNQGAQNTEAFFGQGTRLTVV.

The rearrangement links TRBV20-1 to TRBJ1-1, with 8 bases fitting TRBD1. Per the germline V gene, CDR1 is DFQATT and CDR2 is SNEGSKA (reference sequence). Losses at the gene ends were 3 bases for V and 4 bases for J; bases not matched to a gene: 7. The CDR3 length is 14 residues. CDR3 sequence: CSARQGARRTEAFF. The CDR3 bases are TGCAGTGCTAGGCAGGGGGCCCGTCGCACTGAAGCTTTCTTT.

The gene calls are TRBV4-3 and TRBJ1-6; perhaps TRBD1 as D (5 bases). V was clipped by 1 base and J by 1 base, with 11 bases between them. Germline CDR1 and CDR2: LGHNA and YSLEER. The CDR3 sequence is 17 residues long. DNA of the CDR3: TGCGCCAGCAGCCAAGTCCTCGCAGGGTCCTATAATTCACCCCTCCACTTT. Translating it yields CASSQVLAGSYNSPLHF.

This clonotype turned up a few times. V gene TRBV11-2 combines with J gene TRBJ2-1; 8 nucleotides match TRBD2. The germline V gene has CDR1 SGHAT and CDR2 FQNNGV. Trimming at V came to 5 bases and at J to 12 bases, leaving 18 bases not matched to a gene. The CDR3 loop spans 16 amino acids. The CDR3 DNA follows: TGTGCCAGCAGCCCCCCGGGGGGGGTGTCCCACGGGGTGCAGTTCTTC. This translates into CASSPPGGVSHGVQFF.

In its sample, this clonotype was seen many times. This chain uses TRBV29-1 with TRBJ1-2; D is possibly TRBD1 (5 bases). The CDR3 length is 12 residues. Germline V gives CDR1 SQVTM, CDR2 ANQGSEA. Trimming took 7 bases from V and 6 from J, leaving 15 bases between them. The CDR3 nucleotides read TGCAGCGGCGGGGCCAGGGAGAATGGCTACACCTTC. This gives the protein CSGGARENGYTF.

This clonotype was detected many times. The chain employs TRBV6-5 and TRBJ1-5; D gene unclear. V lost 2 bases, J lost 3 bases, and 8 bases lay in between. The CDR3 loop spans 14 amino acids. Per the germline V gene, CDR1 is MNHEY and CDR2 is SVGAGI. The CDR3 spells CASSYMGNNQPQHF. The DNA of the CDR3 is TGTGCCAGCAGTTACATGGGTAACAATCAGCCCCAGCATTTT.

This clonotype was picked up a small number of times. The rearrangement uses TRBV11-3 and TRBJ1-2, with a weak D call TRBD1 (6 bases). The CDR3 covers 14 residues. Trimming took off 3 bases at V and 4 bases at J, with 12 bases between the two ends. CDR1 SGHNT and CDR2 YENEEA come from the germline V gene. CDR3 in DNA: TGTGCCAGCAGCTTGGGGGGGCCGATCTATGGCTACACCTTC. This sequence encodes CASSLGGPIYGYTF.

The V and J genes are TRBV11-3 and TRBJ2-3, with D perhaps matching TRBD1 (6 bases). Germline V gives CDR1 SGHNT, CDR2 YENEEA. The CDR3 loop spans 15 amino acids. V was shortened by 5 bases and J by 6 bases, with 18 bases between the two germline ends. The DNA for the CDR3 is TGTGCCAGCAGCCCGCAGGGGAAGGAAACCGATACGCAGTATTTT. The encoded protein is CASSPQGKETDTQYF.

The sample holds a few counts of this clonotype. This CDR3 is CSVDLQGPNTEAFF. CDR3 DNA sequence: TGCAGCGTTGACCTACAGGGCCCGAACACTGAAGCTTTCTTT. V is TRBV29-1 and J is TRBJ1-1, with D possibly matching TRBD1 (6 bases). Germline assignment: CDR1 SQVTM and CDR2 ANQGSEA. Trimming took off 3 bases at V and 1 base at J, with 12 bases between the two ends. The CDR3 consists of 14 residues.

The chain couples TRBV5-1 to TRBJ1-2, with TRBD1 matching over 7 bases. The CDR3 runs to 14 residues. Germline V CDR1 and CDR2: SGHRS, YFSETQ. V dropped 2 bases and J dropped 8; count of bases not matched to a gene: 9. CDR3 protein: CASSLTGEYGGYTF. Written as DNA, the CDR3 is TGCGCCAGCAGCTTAACAGGGGAATATGGAGGCTACACCTTC.

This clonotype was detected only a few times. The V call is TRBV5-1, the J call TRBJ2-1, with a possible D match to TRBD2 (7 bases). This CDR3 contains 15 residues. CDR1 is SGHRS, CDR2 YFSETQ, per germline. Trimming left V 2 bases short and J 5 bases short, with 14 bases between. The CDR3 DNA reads TGCGCCAGCAGCTTTGGACTAGGGGGGAACAATGAGCAGTTCTTC. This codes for CASSFGLGGNNEQFF. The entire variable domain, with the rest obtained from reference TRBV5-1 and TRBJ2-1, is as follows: KAGVTQTPRYLIKTRGQQVTLSCSPISGHRSVSWYQQTPGQGLQFLFEYFSETQRNKGNFPGRFSGRQFSNSRSEMNVSTLELGDSALYLCASSFGLGGNNEQFFGPGTRLTVL.

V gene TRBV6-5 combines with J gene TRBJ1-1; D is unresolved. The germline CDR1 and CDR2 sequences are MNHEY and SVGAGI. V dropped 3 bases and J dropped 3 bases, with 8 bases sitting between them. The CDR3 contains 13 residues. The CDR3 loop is CASSYVPHTEAFF. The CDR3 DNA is TGTGCCAGCAGTTATGTTCCCCACACTGAAGCTTTCTTT.

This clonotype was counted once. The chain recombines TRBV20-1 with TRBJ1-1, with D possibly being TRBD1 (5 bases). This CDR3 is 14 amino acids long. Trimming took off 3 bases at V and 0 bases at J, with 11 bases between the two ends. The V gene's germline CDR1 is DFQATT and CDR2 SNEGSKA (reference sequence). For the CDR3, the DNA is TGCAGTGCTAGTCCGACAGTCATGAACACTGAAGCTTTCTTT. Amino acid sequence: CSASPTVMNTEAFF.

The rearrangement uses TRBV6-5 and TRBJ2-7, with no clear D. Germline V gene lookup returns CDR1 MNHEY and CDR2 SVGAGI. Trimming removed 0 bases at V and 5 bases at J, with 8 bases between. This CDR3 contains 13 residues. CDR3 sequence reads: CASSYSTVHEQYF. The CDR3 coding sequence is TGTGCCAGCAGTTACTCCACTGTACACGAGCAGTACTTC.